This TCR beta chain came from a study of blood T cell repertoires in COVID-19. Study summary: Samples of COVID-19 (acute and convalescent) were obtained from the United States, Italy and Spain. Sources were T cells, B-cell-depleted T cells, or PBMCs; the material itself was cDNA or gDNA.

Per the original methods: Amplification from reference gene primers served as the basis for estimated nucleated cell counts. The data were produced by immunoSEQ multiplex PCR, yet TCRdb's version contains in-frame clones alone and is incomplete. The D gene and trimming were derived from the DNA, and the V and J assignments and clone size from that table. The table shows roughly 54,000 clones, with 80% to 85% occurring only once. Sequences were obtained from peripheral blood. This clonotype was obtained from a man in his fifties with acute or convalescent COVID-19.

The CDR3 bases are TGTGCCAGCAGCTTAAATCCAGGGGGCCCCAGAAACACCATATATTTT. Translating it yields CASSLNPGGPRNTIYF. The V and J genes are TRBV11-2 and TRBJ1-3; the match to TRBD1 covers 8 bases. The CDR3 loop spans 16 amino acids. CDR1 and CDR2 from the germline V gene are SGHAT and FQNNGV. The V segment lost 2 bases and the J segment 5 bases; nucleotides outside the gene matches: 8.